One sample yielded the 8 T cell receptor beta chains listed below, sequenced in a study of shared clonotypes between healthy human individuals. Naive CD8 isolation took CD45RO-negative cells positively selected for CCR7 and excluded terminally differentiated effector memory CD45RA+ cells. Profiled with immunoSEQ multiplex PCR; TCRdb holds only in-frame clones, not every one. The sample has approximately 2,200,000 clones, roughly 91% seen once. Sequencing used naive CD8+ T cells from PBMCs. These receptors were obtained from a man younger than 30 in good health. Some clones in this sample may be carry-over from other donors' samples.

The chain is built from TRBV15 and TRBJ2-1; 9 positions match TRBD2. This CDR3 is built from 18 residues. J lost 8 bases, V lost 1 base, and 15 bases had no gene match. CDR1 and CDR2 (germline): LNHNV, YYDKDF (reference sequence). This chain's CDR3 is CATSRGGPVIAGEDEQFF. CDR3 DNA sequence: TGTGCCACCAGCAGAGGAGGTCCGGTAATAGCGGGAGAGGATGAGCAGTTCTTC.

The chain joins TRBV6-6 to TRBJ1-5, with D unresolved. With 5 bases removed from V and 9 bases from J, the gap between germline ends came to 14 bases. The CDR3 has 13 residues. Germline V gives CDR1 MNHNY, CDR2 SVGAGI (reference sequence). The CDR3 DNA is TGTGCCAGCAGTCAAAACGAGGAAATGCCCCAGCATTTT. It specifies CASSQNEEMPQHF.

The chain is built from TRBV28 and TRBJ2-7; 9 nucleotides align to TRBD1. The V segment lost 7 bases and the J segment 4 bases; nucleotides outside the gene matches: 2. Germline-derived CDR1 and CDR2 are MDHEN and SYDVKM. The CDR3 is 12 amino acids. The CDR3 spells CASNDRGYEQYF. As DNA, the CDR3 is TGTGCCAGCAACGACAGGGGGTACGAGCAGTACTTC.

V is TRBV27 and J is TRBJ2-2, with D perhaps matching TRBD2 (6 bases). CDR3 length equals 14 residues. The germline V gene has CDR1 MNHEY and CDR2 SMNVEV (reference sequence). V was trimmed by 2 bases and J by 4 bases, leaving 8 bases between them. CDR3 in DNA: TGTGCCAGCAGTTTAGAGGGAGGCACCGGGGAGCTGTTTTTT. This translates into CASSLEGGTGELFF.

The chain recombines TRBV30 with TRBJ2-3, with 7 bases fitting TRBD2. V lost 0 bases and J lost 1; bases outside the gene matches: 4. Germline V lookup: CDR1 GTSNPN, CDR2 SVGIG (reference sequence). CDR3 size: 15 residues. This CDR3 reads CAWSVLAGRTDTQYF. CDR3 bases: TGTGCCTGGAGTGTGTTAGCGGGCCGCACAGATACGCAGTATTTT.

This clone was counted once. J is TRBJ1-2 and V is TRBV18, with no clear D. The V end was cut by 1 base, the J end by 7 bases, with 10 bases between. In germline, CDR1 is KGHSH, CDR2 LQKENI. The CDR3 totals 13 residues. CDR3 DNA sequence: TGTGCCAGCTCACCACAGGAAACTCCTGGCTACACCTTC. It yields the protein CASSPQETPGYTF.

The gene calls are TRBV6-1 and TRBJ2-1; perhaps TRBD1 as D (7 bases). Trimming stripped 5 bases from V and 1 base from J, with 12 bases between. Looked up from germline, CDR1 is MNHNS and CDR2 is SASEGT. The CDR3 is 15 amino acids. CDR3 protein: CASSLQGGSYNEQFF. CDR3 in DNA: TGTGCCAGCAGTCTGCAGGGGGGTTCCTACAATGAGCAGTTCTTC.

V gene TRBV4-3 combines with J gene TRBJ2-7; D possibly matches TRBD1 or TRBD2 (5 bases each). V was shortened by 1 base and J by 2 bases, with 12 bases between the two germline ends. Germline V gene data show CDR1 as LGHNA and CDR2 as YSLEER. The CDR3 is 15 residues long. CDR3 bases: TGCGCCAGCAGCCAAGGGGGGAAGACGGCCTACGAGCAGTACTTC. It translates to CASSQGGKTAYEQYF.